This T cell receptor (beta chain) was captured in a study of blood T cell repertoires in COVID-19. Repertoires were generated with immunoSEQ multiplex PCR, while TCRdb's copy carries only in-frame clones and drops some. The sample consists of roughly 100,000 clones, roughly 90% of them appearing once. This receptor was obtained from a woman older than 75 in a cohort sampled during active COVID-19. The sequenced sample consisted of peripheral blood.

Here the CDR3 DNA reads TGTGCCAGCAGCTCTCCGACAGGGAAACTCTACGAGCAGTACTTC. Encoded protein: CASSSPTGKLYEQYF. V gene TRBV11-1 combines with J gene TRBJ2-7, with TRBD1 matching over 7 bases. The CDR3 sequence is 15 residues long. From germline, CDR1 is SGHAT and CDR2 FQDESV (reference sequence). V was clipped by 4 bases and J by 3 bases; unmatched bases: 9.